Sequencing of this T cell receptor beta chain was carried out in a study of cytomegalovirus exposure and HLA in healthy donors (TCRdb year 2017). Regarding the study in general: According to an earlier analysis of a few hundred of the donors, some 170 million T cells yielded roughly 110 million unique TCR beta sequences and 276 Gb of sequence data. An early release covering around 630 HLA-typed donors comprised about 310 gigabases of sequencing data and approximately 80 million unique TCR sequences. The genetic ancestry cluster associated with self-reported Caucasian donors included 70% to 85% of the roughly 410 genotyped donors. The study was designed to test whether signatures of past pathogen exposure could be identified by cataloging public T cell receptors. Using immunosequencing, the study profiled T cell repertoires from 550 to 750 subjects and related those repertoires to cytomegalovirus serostatus. In addition to the first cohort of approximately 650 subjects, a separate validation cohort of 130 or so different subjects was used. High-throughput TCR immunosequencing, statistical association of individual TCRs with disease status, and machine learning were combined to predict cytomegalovirus infection status. A later analysis re-examined previously published TCR beta repertoires from just over 650 donors and added high-resolution HLA genotyping to investigate patterns of TCR occurrence. The later analysis used no new phenotypic data to find candidate immune exposures, relying instead on TCR beta sequences and their occurrence across donors. To decide whether each TCR beta V gene segment behaved as functional or pseudogenic, an earlier analysis of some 600 of the donors relied on high-throughput TCR beta sequencing. Donor age, sex, ethnicity and CMV serostatus were compiled alongside the repertoire data. A later genetic analysis took genome-wide SNP genotypes for about 65% of the roughly 670 donors and used that subset as a discovery cohort. All discovery cohort repertoires had been generated using a single sequencing platform. Both class I and class II loci were covered by HLA typing, at four-digit resolution. Typing coverage differed by locus: A, B, C, DRB1 and DQB1 were typed in about 620-630 donors, DQA1 in about 560, DPA1 in nearly 610, and DPB1 in approximately 450. Because of strong linkage in the cohort, five DR-DQ haplotypes were treated as single units for association and clustering. On average, around 240,000 unique TCR beta nucleotide sequences were sequenced per donor among some 420 genotyped donors of the cohort, with around 19% of those sequences being non-productive.

Libraries came from the immunoSEQ multiplex PCR assay. For the multiplex PCR, a mixture combining 60 forward primers for TCR Vbeta segments and 13 reverse primers for TCR Jbeta segments was used. The CDR3 region of rearranged TCR beta genes was amplified from genomic DNA with a multiplex PCR assay. The amplified TCR beta libraries were sequenced on the Illumina HiSeq System as 87-base-pair reads. The authors processed their data as follows. In a later analysis, 80 million or so unique TCR beta chains were counted across the approximately 670 repertoires, and roughly 9.9 million of these chains were shared by at least two donors. Raw reads were error-corrected and collapsed into unique sequences by a nearest-neighbor algorithm in which closely related sequences were merged to remove PCR and sequencing errors. V, D and J gene segments were assigned by aligning CDR3 sequences to IMGT reference sequences. For a sequence to be retained, at least a six-nucleotide match to both a V gene segment and a J gene segment was required. A rearrangement counted as productive if the CDR3 had no stop codons and remained in frame with V and J, and every other rearrangement counted as non-productive. Following IMGT convention, CDR3 was defined as the stretch from the second conserved V-encoded cysteine to the conserved J-encoded phenylalanine. In an earlier analysis of 550 to 650 of the donors, sequences lacking an unambiguous match to a single V gene segment were excluded. In an earlier analysis of 587 of the donors, a V segment was called functional when productive rearrangements were above 56.7%, and segregating when the standard deviation between donors exceeded 5%. A statistical classification framework was developed to diagnose cytomegalovirus status using the catalog of TCR beta chain sequences. In a later analysis, V and J genes were assigned by comparing TCR nucleotide sequences against IMGT/GENE-DB human TR gene sequences. Using the TCRdist pipeline, a later analysis assigned CDR3 sequences along with most-parsimonious VDJ recombination scenarios. In a later analysis, each TCR beta chain was defined by its CDR3 amino acid sequence together with its V-gene family, and reads without a unique V-gene family were excluded. A later analysis removed several hundred highly shared, low-generation-probability nucleotide sequences to deal with suspected cross-contamination and a sequencing artifact. A later analysis calculated a clonal expansion index for each public chain from normalized within-repertoire ranks of inferred template counts. A later analysis computed generation probabilities with a VDJ recombination model fitted to out-of-frame rearrangements, and checked the results against IGoR. Hypergeometric tests were used in a later analysis to score TCR-TCR, TCR-HLA and TCR-CMV co-occurrence, with a repertoire-size bias correction applied to the TCR pairs. A later analysis estimated false discovery rates by permuting HLA or CMV assignments 20 times. A later analysis grouped co-occurring TCRs with DBSCAN, adding TCRdist sequence similarity when clustering within HLA-allele-positive subsets. Co-occurrence clustering excluded repertoires with fewer than 30,000 or more than 120,000 public chains, plus five with anomalous nucleotide sharing. TCRdb retrieved this table from immuneACCESS and kept in-frame rearrangements only. Not all clones are present; in checked studies, unresolved V genes account for under half, and no reason is known for the remainder. For V, J and clone size, that table is used; D and trimming come from the DNA. For this sample the table gives 150,000 to 200,000 clones, of which less than 80% were detected only once. Roughly 1.6% of the sample comes from the top ten.

A remark on this clone: Its antigen target is currently unknown. No much larger clone exists at a distance of one base, and base qualities are not known.

The germline V gene (reference sequence) specifies SGHNT as CDR1 and YYREEE as CDR2. V is shortened by 4 bases, J by 0 bases, and the region joining them spans 11 bases. The CDR3 has 14 amino acids, counting the end cysteine and phenylalanine. Left in the record is the CDR3 DNA by itself, 42 bases read in frame from the first base. The cohort consisted of fewer than 700 healthy bone marrow donors. At the time of sampling, all cohort members were nominally healthy, though unrecorded immune exposures were likely present. The donor tested CMV seronegative, placing the donor among the roughly 340 seronegative members of the cohort. Each donor provided a peripheral blood sample, and peripheral blood mononuclear cells were used for TCR beta sequencing. The Qiagen DNeasy Blood Extraction Kit was used to extract genomic DNA from the blood cell samples. The investigation overall reported the following: A later analysis associated about 17,000 TCR beta sequences with specific HLA alleles at a false discovery rate of 0.05. Most TCR sequences were observed very rarely across donors, whereas some public TCRs were present in many individuals. Because counts were too low, approximately 15 rarely observed V segments, including chromosome 9 orphons, were excluded from the earlier analysis of about 500 of the donors. The classifier was reported to diagnose cytomegalovirus status with high specificity and sensitivity in both the original cohort and the validation cohort. Most CMV-associated TCR beta chains appeared to be HLA-restricted in a later analysis, and the HLA associations seemed to be driven largely by CMV exposure. Because HLA typing was unavailable for some donors at each locus, only the typed subset was used in association tests. Some IMGT-functional V segments, including TRBV6-2 and TRBV6-3, could not be told apart with the 87-base-pair reads, so those segments were excluded. Broadly in line with IMGT annotations, most TCR beta V segments showed up in productive rearrangements about 87% or about 30% of the time in an earlier analysis of approximately 600 of the donors. A further reported finding was that TCR beta sequences accurately predicted the HLA-A and HLA-B alleles for most subjects in the first cohort. Strong co-occurrence of HLA alleles, especially DR and DQ, made assigning TCR associations to individual alleles difficult. A later analysis found that TCR association rates varied across HLA loci, with DRB1 alleles showing the most associated TCRs and HLA-C alleles the fewest. According to a later genetic analysis, donors in an Asian-associated ancestry cluster had fewer N-insertions in productive TCRs than the approximately 670-donor mean. Compared with equally common non-associated chains, HLA-associated TCR beta chains in a later analysis were more clonally expanded and had lower generation probabilities. According to the authors, the approach could potentially be generalized to other disease states and immunological phenotypes. Linkage disequilibrium might explain the correlated functional status among segregating V segments, but an unknown experimental factor could not be ruled out. According to a later analysis, parvovirus B19, influenza, CMV and Epstein-Barr virus appeared linked to several top co-occurrence clusters. Roughly uniform sequencing depth across donors was assumed in presence/absence analyses, although this assumption may not hold. For the cohort, immune exposure information was limited to CMV serostatus. In this cohort, only TCR beta chains were sequenced, and detectable features were limited by the absence of alpha or paired-chain data. A cluster of highly shared sequence variants was judged likely to represent a technical artifact of the sequencing pipeline. Three of the identified cytomegalovirus-associated TCR beta chains were confirmed in vitro to be specific for cytomegalovirus antigens. An association between a missense DCLRE1C variant and V-gene and J-gene trimming of TCR beta chains was found in a later genetic analysis and replicated in an independent cohort. In the study, 164 TCR beta chains were listed as associated with cytomegalovirus.

Specimen: PBMCs. The rearranged chain carries TRBV5-4 and TRBJ2-7, with TRBD1 tentatively as D gene (5 bases match). The sequence was obtained from a man in his late teens or twenties in good health and CMV-seronegative. The nucleotides read TGTGCCAGCAGCATCGGACAAAGCTCCTACGAGCAGTACTTC. Translated, this gives CASSIGQSSYEQYF. The variable domain in full, with residues beyond the CDR3 obtained from the reference TRBV5-4 and TRBJ2-7 genes, is ETGVTQSPTHLIKTRGQQVTLRCSSQSGHNTVSWYQQALGQGPQFIFQYYREEENGRGNFPPRFSGLQFPNYSSELNVNALELDDSALYLCASSIGQSSYEQYFGPGTRLTVT.